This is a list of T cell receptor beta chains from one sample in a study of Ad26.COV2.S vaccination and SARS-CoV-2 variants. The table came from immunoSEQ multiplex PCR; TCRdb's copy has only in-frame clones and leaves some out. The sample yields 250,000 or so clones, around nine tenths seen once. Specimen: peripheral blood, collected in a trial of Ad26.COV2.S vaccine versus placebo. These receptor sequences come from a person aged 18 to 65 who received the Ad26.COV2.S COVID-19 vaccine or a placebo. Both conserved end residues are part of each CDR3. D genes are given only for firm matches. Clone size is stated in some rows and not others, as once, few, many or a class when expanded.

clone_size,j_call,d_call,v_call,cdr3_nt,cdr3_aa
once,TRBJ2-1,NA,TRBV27,TGTGCCAGCAGTTTAATAGTAACGCAGGAGCAGTTCTTC,CASSLIVTQEQFF
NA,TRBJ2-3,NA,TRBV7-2,TGTGCCAGCAGCTTATCGGCCAGCACAGATACGCAGTATTTT,CASSLSASTDTQYF
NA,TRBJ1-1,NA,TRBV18,TGTGCCAGCTCACCACCGCTCGGGGGGACTGAAGCTTTCTTT,CASSPPLGGTEAFF
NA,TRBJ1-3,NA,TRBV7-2,TGTGCCAGCAGCTTACAGGGGTCCCGCTCTGGAAACACCATATATTTT,CASSLQGSRSGNTIYF
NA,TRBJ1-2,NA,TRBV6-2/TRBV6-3,TGTGCCAGCAGTTACCCCAGGGAAGACTATGGCTACACCTTC,CASSYPREDYGYTF
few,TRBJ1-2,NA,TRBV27,TGTGCCAGCAGGCGAAATCGGGACCATGGCTACACCTTC,CASRRNRDHGYTF
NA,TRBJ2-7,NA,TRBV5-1,TGCGCCAGCAGCTTGGTCGTCAGTCGCTTTTCCTACGAGCAGTACTTC,CASSLVVSRFSYEQYF
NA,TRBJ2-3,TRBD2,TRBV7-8,TGTGCCAGCAGCTTAATCTTTAGCGGGACCCGGACAGATACGCAGTATTTT,CASSLIFSGTRTDTQYF
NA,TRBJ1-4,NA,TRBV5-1,TGCGCCAGCAGCGTCCAGCCCAGCGCAACTAATGAAAAACTGTTTTTT,CASSVQPSATNEKLFF
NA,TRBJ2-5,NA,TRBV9,TGTGCCAGCAGCCCGGAGGGACAGATCCAAGAGACCCAGTACTTC,CASSPEGQIQETQYF
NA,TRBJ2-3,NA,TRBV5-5,TGTGCCAGCAGGACGGTACAGTCGACAGATACGCAGTATTTT,CASRTVQSTDTQYF
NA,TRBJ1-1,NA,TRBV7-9,TGTGCCAGCAGCTTATTGGGCACTGAAGCTTTCTTT,CASSLLGTEAFF
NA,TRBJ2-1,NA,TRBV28,TGTGCCAGCAGCCGGGGAGGCTCGCTCAATGAGCAGTTCTTC,CASSRGGSLNEQFF
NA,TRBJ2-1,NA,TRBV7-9,TGTGCCAGCAGCAAGAGGAGCTTCGCCTACAATGAGCAGTTCTTC,CASSKRSFAYNEQFF
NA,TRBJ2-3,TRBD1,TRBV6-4,TGTGCCAGCAGGCGCACAGGGGGCCCACTGAGCACAGATACGCAGTATTTT,CASRRTGGPLSTDTQYF
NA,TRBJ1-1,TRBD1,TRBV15,TGTGCCACCAGCAGATCGGACAGGGGCTTTACTGAAGCTTTCTTT,CATSRSDRGFTEAFF
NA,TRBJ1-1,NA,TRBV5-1,TGCGCCAGCAGCTTAAGGGCCTGGGATGAGTTTGCGGAGGTTTACACTGAAGCTTTCTTT,CASSLRAWDEFAEVYTEAFF
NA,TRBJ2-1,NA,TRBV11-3,TGTGCCAGCAGCCGAGTGTCAAATGAGCAGTTCTTC,CASSRVSNEQFF
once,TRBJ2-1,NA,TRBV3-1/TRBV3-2,TGTGCCAGCAGCCAAGATCGGGAGGGGACAGGAAATGAGCAGTTCTTC,CASSQDREGTGNEQFF
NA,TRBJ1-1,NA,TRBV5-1,TGCGCCAGCAGCTCGGACGGGATAAACACTGAAGCTTTCTTT,CASSSDGINTEAFF
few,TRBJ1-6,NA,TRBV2,TGTGCCAGCAGTGAGTTCAGTCGGGATAATTCACCCCTCCACTTT,CASSEFSRDNSPLHF
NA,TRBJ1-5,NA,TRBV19,TGTGCCAGTACTTGGACCGTATATAGCAATCAGCCCCAGCATTTT,CASTWTVYSNQPQHF
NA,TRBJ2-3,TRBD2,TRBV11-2,TGTGCCAGCAGCCCCCGGGGAGGGGTAAGCACAGATACGCAGTATTTT,CASSPRGGVSTDTQYF
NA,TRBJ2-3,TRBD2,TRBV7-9,TGTGCCAGCAGCCCTGGACTAGTTGCAGATACGCAGTATTTT,CASSPGLVADTQYF
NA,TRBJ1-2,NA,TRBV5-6,TGTGCCAGCAGCCAGGACGGACCGAATGGCTACACCTTC,CASSQDGPNGYTF
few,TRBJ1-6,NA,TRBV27,TGTGCCTCCCGGCGGGGGGGGACACCCCTCCACTTT,CASRRGGTPLHF
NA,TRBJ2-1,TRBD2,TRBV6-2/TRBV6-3,TGTGCCAGCAGTTACCCGCTAGCGGGGGGCTCCTACAATGAGCAGTTCTTC,CASSYPLAGGSYNEQFF
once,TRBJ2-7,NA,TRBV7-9,TGTGCCAGCAGGCTCACAGGGAAAGCGCAGTACTTC,CASRLTGKAQYF
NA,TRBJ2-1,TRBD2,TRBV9,TGTGCCAGCAGCGTAGTCGGGACTAGCGGGAGGAATGAGCAGTTCTTC,CASSVVGTSGRNEQFF
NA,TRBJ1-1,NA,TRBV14,TGTGCCAGCAGCCTCGGGGGAAGGACTGAAGCTTTCTTT,CASSLGGRTEAFF
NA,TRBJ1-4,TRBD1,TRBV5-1,TGCGCCAGCAGCTTGGCAACAGGGGGAGAAAAACTGTTTTTT,CASSLATGGEKLFF
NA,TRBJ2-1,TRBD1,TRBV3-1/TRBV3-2,TGTGCCAGCAGCCAAGATGTCTCCAGGGGGCTCTACAATGAGCAGTTCTTC,CASSQDVSRGLYNEQFF
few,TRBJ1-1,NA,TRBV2,TGTGCCAGCAGTGAAGGGGAGGGGAACACTGAAGCTTTCTTT,CASSEGEGNTEAFF
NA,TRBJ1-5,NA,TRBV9,TGTGCCAGCAGCGTAGAGGAGGGGTGGAATCAGCCCCAGCATTTT,CASSVEEGWNQPQHF
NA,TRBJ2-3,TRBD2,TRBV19,TGTGCCAGTAGCCTGGGACTAGCGGGGACTAGCACAGATACGCAGTATTTT,CASSLGLAGTSTDTQYF
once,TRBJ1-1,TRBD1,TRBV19,TGTGCCAGTAGGGGACAGCCGATGAACACTGAAGCTTTCTTT,CASRGQPMNTEAFF
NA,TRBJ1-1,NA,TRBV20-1,TGCAGTGCTAGTCGGGCAGGAAAGAACACTGAAGCTTTCTTT,CSASRAGKNTEAFF
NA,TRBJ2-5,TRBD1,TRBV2,TGTGCCAGCAGTGGACAGGGGGTATCACAAGAGACCCAGTACTTC,CASSGQGVSQETQYF
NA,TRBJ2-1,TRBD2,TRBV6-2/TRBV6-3,TGTGCCAGCAGTTTCGGACTAGCGCCAACCTACAATGAGCAGTTCTTC,CASSFGLAPTYNEQFF
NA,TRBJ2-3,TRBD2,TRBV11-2,TGTGCCAGCAGCTTAGATCCCCCCGGGAGGGGGGAAGATACGCAGTATTTT,CASSLDPPGRGEDTQYF
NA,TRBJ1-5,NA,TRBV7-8,TGTGCCAGCAGCGAGGGACCGCCTAATCAGCCCCAGCATTTT,CASSEGPPNQPQHF
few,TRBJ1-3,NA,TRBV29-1,TGCAGCGTCTCGGACTCCATCTCTGGAAACACCATATATTTT,CSVSDSISGNTIYF
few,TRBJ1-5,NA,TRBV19,TGTGCCAGTAGTATTAGTGGGAATGGGCAGCCCCAGCATTTT,CASSISGNGQPQHF
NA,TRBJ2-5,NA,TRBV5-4,TGTGCCAGCAGCTTGGAGGGCAGACAAGAGACCCAGTACTTC,CASSLEGRQETQYF
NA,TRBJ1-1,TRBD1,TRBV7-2,TGTGCCAGCAGCACCCGACAGGGAATGGGGAACACTGAAGCTTTCTTT,CASSTRQGMGNTEAFF
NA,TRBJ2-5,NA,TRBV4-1,TGCGCCAGCAGCCAATCCTACTTACAACCCGATGAGACCCAGTACTTC,CASSQSYLQPDETQYF
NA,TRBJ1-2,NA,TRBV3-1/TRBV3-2,TGTGCCAGCAGCCAGAACAGGGTAGCGGGCTACACCTTC,CASSQNRVAGYTF
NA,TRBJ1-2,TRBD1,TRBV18,TGTGCCAGCGCTGACAGGGGGCAAGGTGGCTACACCTTC,CASADRGQGGYTF
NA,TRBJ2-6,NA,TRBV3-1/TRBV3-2,TGTGCCAGCAGCCAAGCGCGTTTGGGGTTCTTCTCTGGGGCCAACGTCCTGACTTTC,CASSQARLGFFSGANVLTF
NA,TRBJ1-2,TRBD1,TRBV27,TGTGCCAGCAGCCGGACAGGGCAAAGGAGCTACACCTTC,CASSRTGQRSYTF
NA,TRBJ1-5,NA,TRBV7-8,TGTGCCAGCAGCCCACGGACGGGAGGCAAGTTAAGCAATCAGCCCCAGCATTTT,CASSPRTGGKLSNQPQHF
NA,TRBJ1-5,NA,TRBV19,TGTGCCAGTAGTCCAGGGGTGGTCAATCAGCCCCAGCATTTT,CASSPGVVNQPQHF